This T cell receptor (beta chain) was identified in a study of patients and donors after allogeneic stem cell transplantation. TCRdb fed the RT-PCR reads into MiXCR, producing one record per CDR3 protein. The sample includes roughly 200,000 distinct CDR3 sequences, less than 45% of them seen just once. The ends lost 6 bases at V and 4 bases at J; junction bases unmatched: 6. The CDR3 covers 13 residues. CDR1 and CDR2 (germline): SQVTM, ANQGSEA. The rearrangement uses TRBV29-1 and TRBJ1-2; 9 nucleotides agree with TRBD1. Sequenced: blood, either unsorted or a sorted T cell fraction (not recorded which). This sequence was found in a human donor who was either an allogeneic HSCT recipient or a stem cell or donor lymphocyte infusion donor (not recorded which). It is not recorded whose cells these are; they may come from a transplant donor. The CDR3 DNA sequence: TGCAGCGTCTTAGACAGGGGGGGCTATGGCTACACCTTC. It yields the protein CSVLDRGGYGYTF.